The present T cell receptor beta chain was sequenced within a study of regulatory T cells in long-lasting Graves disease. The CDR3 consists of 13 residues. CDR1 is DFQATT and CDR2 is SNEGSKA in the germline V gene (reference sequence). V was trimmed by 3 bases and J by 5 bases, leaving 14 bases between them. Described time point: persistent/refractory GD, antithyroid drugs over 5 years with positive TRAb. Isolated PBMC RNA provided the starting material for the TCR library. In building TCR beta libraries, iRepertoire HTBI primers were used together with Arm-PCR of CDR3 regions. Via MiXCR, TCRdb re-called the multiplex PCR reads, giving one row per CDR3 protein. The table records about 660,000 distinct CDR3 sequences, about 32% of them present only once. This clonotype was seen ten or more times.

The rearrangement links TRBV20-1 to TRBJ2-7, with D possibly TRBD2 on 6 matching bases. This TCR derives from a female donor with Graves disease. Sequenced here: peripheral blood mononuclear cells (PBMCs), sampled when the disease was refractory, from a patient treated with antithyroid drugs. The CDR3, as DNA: TGCAGTGCTAGCTACCGGGGGACCAACGAGCAGTACTTC. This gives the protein CSASYRGTNEQYF.